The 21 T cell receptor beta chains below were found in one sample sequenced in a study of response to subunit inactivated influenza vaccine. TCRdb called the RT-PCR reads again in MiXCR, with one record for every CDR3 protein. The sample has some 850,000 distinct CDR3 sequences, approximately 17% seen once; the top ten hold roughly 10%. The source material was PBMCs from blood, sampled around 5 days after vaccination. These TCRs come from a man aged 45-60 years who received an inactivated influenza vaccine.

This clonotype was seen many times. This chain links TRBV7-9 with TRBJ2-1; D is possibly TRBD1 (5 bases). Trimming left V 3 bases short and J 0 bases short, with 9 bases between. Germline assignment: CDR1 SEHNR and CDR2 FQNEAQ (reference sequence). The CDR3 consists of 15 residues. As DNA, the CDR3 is TGTGCCAGCAGCTTGACAGTCAGCTCCTACAATGAGCAGTTCTTC. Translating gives CASSLTVSSYNEQFF.

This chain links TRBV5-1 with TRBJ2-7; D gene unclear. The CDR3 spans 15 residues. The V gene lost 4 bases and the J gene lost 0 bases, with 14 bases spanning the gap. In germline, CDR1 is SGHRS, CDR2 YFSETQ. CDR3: CASSPVGLSSYEQYF. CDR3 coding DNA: TGCGCCAGCAGCCCGGTAGGATTATCCTCCTACGAGCAGTACTTC. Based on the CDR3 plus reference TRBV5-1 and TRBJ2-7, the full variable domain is KAGVTQTPRYLIKTRGQQVTLSCSPISGHRSVSWYQQTPGQGLQFLFEYFSETQRNKGNFPGRFSGRQFSNSRSEMNVSTLELGDSALYLCASSPVGLSSYEQYFGPGTRLTVT.

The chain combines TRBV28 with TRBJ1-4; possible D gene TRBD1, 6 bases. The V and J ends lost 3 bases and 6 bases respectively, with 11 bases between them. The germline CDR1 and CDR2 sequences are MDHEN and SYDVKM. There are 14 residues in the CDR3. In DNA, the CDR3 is TGTGCCAGCAGTTTCCCACAGGGTTATGAAAAACTGTTTTTT. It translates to CASSFPQGYEKLFF.

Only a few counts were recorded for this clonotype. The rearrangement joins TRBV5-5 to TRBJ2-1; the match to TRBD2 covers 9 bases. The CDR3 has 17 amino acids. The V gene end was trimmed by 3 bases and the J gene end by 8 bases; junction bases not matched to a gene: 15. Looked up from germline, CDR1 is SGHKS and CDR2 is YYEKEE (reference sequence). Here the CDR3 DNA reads TGTGCCAGCAGCTCCGGGTTGCGGGGGGGCCTGTTGGATGAGCAGTTCTTC. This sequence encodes CASSSGLRGGLLDEQFF.

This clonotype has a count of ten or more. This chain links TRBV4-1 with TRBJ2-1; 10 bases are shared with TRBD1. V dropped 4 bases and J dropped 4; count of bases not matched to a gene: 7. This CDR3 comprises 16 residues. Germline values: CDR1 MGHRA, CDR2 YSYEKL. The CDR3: CASSPEAGQGYNEQFF. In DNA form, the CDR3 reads TGCGCCAGCAGCCCTGAAGCGGGACAGGGGTACAATGAGCAGTTCTTC.

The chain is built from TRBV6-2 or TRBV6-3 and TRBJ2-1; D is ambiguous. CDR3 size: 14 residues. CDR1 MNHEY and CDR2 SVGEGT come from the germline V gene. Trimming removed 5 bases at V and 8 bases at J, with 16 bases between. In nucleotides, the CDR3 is TGTGCCAGCAGTCCATGGACCAGCAGCGATGAGCAGTTCTTC. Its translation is CASSPWTSSDEQFF.

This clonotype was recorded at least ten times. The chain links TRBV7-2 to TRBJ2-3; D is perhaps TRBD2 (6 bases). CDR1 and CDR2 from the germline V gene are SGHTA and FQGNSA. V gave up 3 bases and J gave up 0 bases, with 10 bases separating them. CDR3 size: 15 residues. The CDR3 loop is CASSLSGTSTDTQYF. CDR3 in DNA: TGTGCCAGCAGCTTGTCCGGGACTAGCACAGATACGCAGTATTTT.

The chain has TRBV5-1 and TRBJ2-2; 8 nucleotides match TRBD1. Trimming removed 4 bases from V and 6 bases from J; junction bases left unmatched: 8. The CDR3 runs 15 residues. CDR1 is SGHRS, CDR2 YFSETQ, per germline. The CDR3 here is CASSHGQGNSGELFF. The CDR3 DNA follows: TGCGCCAGCAGCCACGGACAGGGTAATTCCGGGGAGCTGTTTTTT.

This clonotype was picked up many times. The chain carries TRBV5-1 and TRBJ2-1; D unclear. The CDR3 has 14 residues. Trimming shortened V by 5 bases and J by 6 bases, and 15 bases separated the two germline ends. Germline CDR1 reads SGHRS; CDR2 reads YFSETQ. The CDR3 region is CASRIGVTSNEQFF. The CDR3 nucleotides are TGCGCCAGCAGGATTGGGGTTACGAGCAATGAGCAGTTCTTC.

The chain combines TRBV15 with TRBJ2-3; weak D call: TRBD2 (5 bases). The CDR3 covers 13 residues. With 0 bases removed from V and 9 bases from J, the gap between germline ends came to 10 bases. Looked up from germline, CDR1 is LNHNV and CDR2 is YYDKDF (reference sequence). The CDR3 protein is CATSRDPGVTQYF. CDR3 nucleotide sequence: TGTGCCACCAGCAGAGATCCCGGGGTGACGCAGTATTTT.

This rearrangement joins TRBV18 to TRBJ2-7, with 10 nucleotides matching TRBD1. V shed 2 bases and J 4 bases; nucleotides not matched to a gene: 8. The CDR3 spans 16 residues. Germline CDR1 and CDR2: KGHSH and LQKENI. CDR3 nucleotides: TGTGCCAGCTCACCATTTCCCCGGGACAGGGGTTACGAGCAGTACTTC. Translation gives CASSPFPRDRGYEQYF.

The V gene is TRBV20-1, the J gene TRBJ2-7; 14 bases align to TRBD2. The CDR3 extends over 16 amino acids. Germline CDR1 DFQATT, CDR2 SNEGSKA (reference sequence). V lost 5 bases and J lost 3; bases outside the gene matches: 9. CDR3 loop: CSARREGTSGSYEQYF. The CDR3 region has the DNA TGCAGTGCTCGGAGAGAGGGGACTAGCGGGAGCTACGAGCAGTACTTC.

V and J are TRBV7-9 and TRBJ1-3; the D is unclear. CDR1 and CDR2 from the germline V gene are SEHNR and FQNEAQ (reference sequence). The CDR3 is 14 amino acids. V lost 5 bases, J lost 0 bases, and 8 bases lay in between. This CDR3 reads CASSAAYSGNTIYF. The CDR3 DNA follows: TGTGCCAGCAGCGCCGCCTACTCTGGAAACACCATATATTTT. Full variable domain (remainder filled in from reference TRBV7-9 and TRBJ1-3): DTGVSQNPRHKITKRGQNVTFRCDPISEHNRLYWYRQTLGQGPEFLTYFQNEAQLEKSRLLSDRFSAERPKGSFSTLEIQRTEQGDSAMYLCASSAAYSGNTIYFGEGSWLTVV.

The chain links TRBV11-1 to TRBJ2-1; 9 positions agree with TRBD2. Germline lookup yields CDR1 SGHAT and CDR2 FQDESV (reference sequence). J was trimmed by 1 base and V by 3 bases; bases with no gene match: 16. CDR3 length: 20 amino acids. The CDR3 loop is CASSLWWGLSSGGSYNEQFF. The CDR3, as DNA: TGTGCCAGCAGCTTGTGGTGGGGGCTGAGTAGCGGGGGATCCTACAATGAGCAGTTCTTC. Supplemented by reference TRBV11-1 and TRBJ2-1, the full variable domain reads EAEVAQSPRYKITEKSQAVAFWCDPISGHATLYWYRQILGQGPELLVQFQDESVVDDSQLPKDRFSAERLKGVDSTLKIQPAELGDSAMYLCASSLWWGLSSGGSYNEQFFGPGTRLTVL.

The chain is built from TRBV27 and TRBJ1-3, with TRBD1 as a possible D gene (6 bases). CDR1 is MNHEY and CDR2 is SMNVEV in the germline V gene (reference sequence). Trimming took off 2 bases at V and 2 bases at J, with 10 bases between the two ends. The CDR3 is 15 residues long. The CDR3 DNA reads TGTGCCAGCAGTTTACAGGGACAAACTGGAAACACCATATATTTT. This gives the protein CASSLQGQTGNTIYF.

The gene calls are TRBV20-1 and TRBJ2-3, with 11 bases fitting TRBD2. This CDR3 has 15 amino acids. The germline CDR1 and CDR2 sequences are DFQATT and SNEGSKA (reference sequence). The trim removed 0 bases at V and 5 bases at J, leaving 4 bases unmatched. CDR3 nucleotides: TGCAGTGCTAGAGATTGGCTAGCGGGGGGAGATACGCAGTATTTT. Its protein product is CSARDWLAGGDTQYF.

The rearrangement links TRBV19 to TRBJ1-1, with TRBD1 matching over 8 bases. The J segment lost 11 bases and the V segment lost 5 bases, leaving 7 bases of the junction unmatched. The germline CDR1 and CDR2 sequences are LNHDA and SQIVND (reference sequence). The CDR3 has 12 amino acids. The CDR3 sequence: CASSPQGAPAFF. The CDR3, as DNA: TGTGCCAGTAGTCCCCAGGGGGCGCCGGCTTTCTTT.

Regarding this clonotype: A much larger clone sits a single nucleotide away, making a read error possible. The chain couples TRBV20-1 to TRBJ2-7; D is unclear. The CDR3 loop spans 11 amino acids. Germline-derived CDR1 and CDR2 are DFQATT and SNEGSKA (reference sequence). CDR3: CSASGSYKQYF. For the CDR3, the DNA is TGCAGTGCTAGCGGCTCCTACAAGCAGTACTTC.

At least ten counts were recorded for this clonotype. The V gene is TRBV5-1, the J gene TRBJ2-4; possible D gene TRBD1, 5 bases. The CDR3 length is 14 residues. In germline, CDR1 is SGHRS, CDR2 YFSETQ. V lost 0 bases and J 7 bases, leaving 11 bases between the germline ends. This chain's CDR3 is CASSLEGVENIQYF. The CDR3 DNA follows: TGCGCCAGCAGCTTGGAAGGGGTGGAGAACATTCAGTACTTC.

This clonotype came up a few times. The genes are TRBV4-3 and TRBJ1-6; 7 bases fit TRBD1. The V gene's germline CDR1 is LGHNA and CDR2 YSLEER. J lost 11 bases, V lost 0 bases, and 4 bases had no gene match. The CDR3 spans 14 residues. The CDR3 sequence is CASSQDRGLTPLHF. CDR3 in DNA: TGCGCCAGCAGCCAAGATAGGGGGCTTACACCCCTCCACTTT.

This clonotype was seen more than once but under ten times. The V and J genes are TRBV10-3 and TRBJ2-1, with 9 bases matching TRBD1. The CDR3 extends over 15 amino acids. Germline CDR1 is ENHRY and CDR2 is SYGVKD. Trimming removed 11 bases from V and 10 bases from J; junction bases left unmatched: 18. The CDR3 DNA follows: TGTGCCGCAAAGAGAACAGGGGGCGAAAGGGCCGAGCAGTTCTTC. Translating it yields CAAKRTGGERAEQFF.